These T cell receptor beta chains were read from a single sample in a study of T cell responses to AZD1222 COVID-19 vaccine. Method: immunoSEQ multiplex PCR; TCRdb's copy keeps in-frame clones and lacks some. The table shows about 130,000 clones, with about 87% occurring only once. The input for sequencing was peripheral blood, taken on day 0 of AZD1222 vaccination. The receptors were sampled from an adult in good health. Each CDR3 is given with its conserved first and last residue. A D gene is named only where the DNA matches it firmly. The size entry is marked missing in some rows and otherwise reads once, few, many or a size class.

>TRBJ2-1|NA|TRBD1|TRBV11-3
TGTGCCAGCAGCCAAGTTCATGGGACAGGGGTGAATGAGCAGTTCTTC
CASSQVHGTGVNEQFF
>TRBJ1-5|once|NA|TRBV5-1
TGCGCCAGCAGCTTGGACAGAGATCAGCCCCAGCATTTT
CASSLDRDQPQHF
>TRBJ1-4|NA|NA|TRBV6-5
TGTGCCAGTCAAGCTGCAACTAATGAAAAACTGTTTTTT
CASQAATNEKLFF
>TRBJ1-5|NA|NA|TRBV19
TGTGCCAGTAGTAGAGGACAGAATCAGCCCCAGCATTTT
CASSRGQNQPQHF
>TRBJ1-5|NA|NA|TRBV5-4
TGTGCCAGCAGCTTGTGGGTACTGTCGTCTCATGGGGGCAATCAGCCCCAGCATTTT
CASSLWVLSSHGGNQPQHF
>TRBJ1-1|few|NA|TRBV7-2
TGTGCCAGCAGCTTATGGTTAGGGCAGCACACTGAAGCTTTCTTT
CASSLWLGQHTEAFF
>TRBJ1-4|NA|NA|TRBV5-1
TGCGCCAGCAGCTTGGCTTCAACTAATGAAAAACTGTTTTTT
CASSLASTNEKLFF
>TRBJ1-1|NA|NA|TRBV27
TGTGCCAGCAGTTTATACAGGGACGACACTGAAGCTTTCTTT
CASSLYRDDTEAFF
>TRBJ1-1|NA|NA|TRBV29-1
TGCAGCGTGAGGTCCCACCTGAGGAACACTGAAGCTTTCTTT
CSVRSHLRNTEAFF
>TRBJ2-7|NA|NA|TRBV5-8
TGTGCCAGCAGCCTTGAGGGCGCCAGGTCCTACGAGCAGTACTTC
CASSLEGARSYEQYF
>TRBJ2-7|NA|TRBD1|TRBV6-1
TGTGCCAGCAGTGACACGGGACAGGGGCCCCTCTACGAGCAGTACTTC
CASSDTGQGPLYEQYF
>TRBJ2-5|NA|TRBD1|TRBV5-1
TGCGCCAGCACCTCGACAGGGGGCATTGAGACCCAGTACTTC
CASTSTGGIETQYF
>TRBJ1-4|NA|NA|TRBV4-2
TGTGCCAGCAGCCAAGGACGGAATAATGAAAAACTGTTTTTT
CASSQGRNNEKLFF
>TRBJ1-2|once|NA|TRBV3-1/TRBV3-2
TGTGCCAGCAGCCAGGCAGTCTATGGCTACACCTTC
CASSQAVYGYTF
>TRBJ1-1|NA|NA|TRBV6-5
TGTGCCAGCAGTTATAACACCGGGGGCGACACTGAAGCTTTCTTT
CASSYNTGGDTEAFF
>TRBJ1-6|NA|NA|TRBV27
TGTGCCAGCAGTTCCCCAGTTAATTCACCCCTCCACTTT
CASSSPVNSPLHF
>TRBJ2-1|NA|TRBD2|TRBV29-1
TGCAGCGCCTCTAGACTAGCGGGAAGTGGGAATGAGCAGTTCTTC
CSASRLAGSGNEQFF
>TRBJ2-7|NA|NA|TRBV11-2
TGTGCCAGCAGCTTGGTTGGTGGTCCCTACGAGCAGTACTTC
CASSLVGGPYEQYF
>TRBJ2-3|NA|NA|TRBV11-3
TGTGCCAGCAGCTTAGATCCGAGCGGAGGATTCACAGATACGCAGTATTTT
CASSLDPSGGFTDTQYF
>TRBJ1-2|NA|NA|TRBV6-2/TRBV6-3
TGTGCCAGCAGTCATGGTTTTAATGGCTACACCTTC
CASSHGFNGYTF
>TRBJ1-3|NA|NA|TRBV19
TGTGCCAGTAAATCCCCGGCTGGAAACACCATATATTTT
CASKSPAGNTIYF
>TRBJ2-3|NA|NA|TRBV7-2
TGTGCCAGCAGCTTTTCTCAGGGTTCGGATACGCAGTATTTT
CASSFSQGSDTQYF
>TRBJ2-2|NA|NA|TRBV4-1
TGCGCCAGCAGCCAGATACCCCGACAGAGCTCGAACACCGGGGAGCTGTTTTTT
CASSQIPRQSSNTGELFF
>TRBJ1-6|once|TRBD1|TRBV3-1/TRBV3-2
TGTGCCAGCAGCCAGGGACAGCTTTCTTCACCCCTCCACTTT
CASSQGQLSSPLHF
>TRBJ2-7|NA|NA|TRBV5-4
TGTGCCAGCAGCTTGCAAGGGATTAATACGCCGTACTTC
CASSLQGINTPYF
>TRBJ1-4|NA|NA|TRBV19
TGTGCCAGTAGTATACTTAACAGTGACCATGAAAAACTGTTTTTT
CASSILNSDHEKLFF
>TRBJ2-7|once|TRBD1|TRBV10-3
TGTGCCATCAGTGAGTCTCGACAGGGGGCTGGGGAGCAGTACTTC
CAISESRQGAGEQYF
>TRBJ1-2|NA|NA|TRBV2
TGTGCCAGCAGCCCCAGTCCCTATGGCTACACCTTC
CASSPSPYGYTF
>TRBJ1-5|NA|NA|TRBV4-2
TGTGCCAGCAGCCAAGATACAGGGACCAATCAGCCCCAGCATTTT
CASSQDTGTNQPQHF
>TRBJ1-2|NA|TRBD1|TRBV7-2
TGTGCCAGCAGCCCGGGACAGGACAGGGGCTACACCTTC
CASSPGQDRGYTF
>TRBJ1-3|NA|TRBD1|TRBV4-1
TGCGCCAGCAGCCTTTTTCCCGACAGGGGGACTGGTAACACCATATATTTT
CASSLFPDRGTGNTIYF
>TRBJ1-1|NA|NA|TRBV7-2
TGTGCCAGCAGCCACCAACTCGCTGAAGCTTTCTTT
CASSHQLAEAFF
>TRBJ2-7|NA|TRBD2|TRBV7-9
TGTGCCAGCAGCTTAGGGTATTCTAGCGGGGACTCCTACGAGCAGTACTTC
CASSLGYSSGDSYEQYF
>TRBJ1-2|NA|NA|TRBV28
TGTGCCAGCAGTTCCACGTATGGCTACACCTTC
CASSSTYGYTF
>TRBJ1-6|NA|NA|TRBV15
TGTGCCACCCGACCCGGGTCCTATAATTCACCCCTCCACTTT
CATRPGSYNSPLHF
>TRBJ2-7|NA|NA|TRBV5-1
TGCGCCAGCAGCCCTCAGGGAATCAGCTACGAGCAGTACTTC
CASSPQGISYEQYF
>TRBJ1-6|NA|TRBD1|TRBV5-1
TGCGCCAGCAGCCCCGAGGGACAGGCGATTAATTCACCCCTCCACTTT
CASSPEGQAINSPLHF
>TRBJ1-2|NA|TRBD1|TRBV28
TGTGCCAGCAGTTTCCCAACGGGACAGAACTATGGCTACACCTTC
CASSFPTGQNYGYTF
>TRBJ2-1|NA|TRBD2|TRBV7-6
TGTGCCAGCAGCTTAGGACTAGCGGGGGCTAGGGGTGAGCAGTTCTTC
CASSLGLAGARGEQFF
>TRBJ2-7|NA|TRBD2|TRBV30
TGTGCCTGGGGGCGGGACTACTACGAGCAGTACTTC
CAWGRDYYEQYF